The clone carrying this TCR beta chain was recorded only once. Reverse transcription of roughly 0.5 to 1 ug RNA was carried out with random hexamers. TCRdb re-analysed the immunoSEQ multiplex PCR reads in MiXCR, keeping a single row per CDR3 protein. The profile shows 150,000 to 200,000 distinct CDR3 sequences, 90% to 95% of them singletons. This sample was included in a study of CD8 T cells in Susac syndrome. The CDR3 covers 14 residues. Germline CDR1 is KGHDR and CDR2 is SFDVKD. Trimming cost V 6 bases and J 8 bases, with 15 bases left between them. Material for sequencing was CD4+ T cells from PBMCs. The gene calls are TRBV24-1 and TRBJ1-4; D is ambiguous. The receptor's source is a human donor in good health. CDR3 sequence: CATSTGGFGEKLFF. The CDR3 DNA sequence: TGTGCCACCAGTACCGGCGGATTTGGGGAAAAACTGTTTTTT.